The source of this T cell receptor (beta chain) is a study of long-term antiretroviral therapy in people with HIV. Study conclusions and caveats: Clonal populations expanded prior to ART predominated within the repertoire at all time points.

This CDR3 spans 14 amino acids. Germline-derived CDR1 and CDR2 are SGHTS and YDEGEE. The V gene lost 0 bases and the J gene lost 2 bases, with 7 bases spanning the gap. A note on this clone: Its antigen is unknown.

immunoSEQ v3.0 was run at survey level. Sequencing was performed with immunoSEQ multiplex PCR; in TCRdb, only in-frame clones are kept and a portion is missing. Of approximately 20,000 clones listed, approximately 79% are singletons. This chain uses TRBV5-8 with TRBJ2-3; no reliable D call. The sample in question was unsorted PBMCs, obtained about 1.8 years before starting antiretroviral therapy. The receptor comes from a woman in her thirties or forties with HIV. The CDR3: CASSLGGYTDTQYF. CDR3 nucleotide sequence: TGTGCCAGCAGCTTGGGGGGATACACAGATACGCAGTATTTT.